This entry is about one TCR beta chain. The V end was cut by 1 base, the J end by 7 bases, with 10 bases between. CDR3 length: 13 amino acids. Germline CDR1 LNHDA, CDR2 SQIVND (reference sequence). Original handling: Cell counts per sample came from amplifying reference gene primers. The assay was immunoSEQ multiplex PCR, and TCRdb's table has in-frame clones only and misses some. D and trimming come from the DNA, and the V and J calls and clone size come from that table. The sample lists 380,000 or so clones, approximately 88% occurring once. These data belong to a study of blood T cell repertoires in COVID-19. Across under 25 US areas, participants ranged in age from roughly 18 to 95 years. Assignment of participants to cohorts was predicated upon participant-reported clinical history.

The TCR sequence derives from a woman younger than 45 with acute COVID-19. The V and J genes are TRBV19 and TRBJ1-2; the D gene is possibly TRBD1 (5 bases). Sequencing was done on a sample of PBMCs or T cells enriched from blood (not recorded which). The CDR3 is CASSIGKGIGYTF. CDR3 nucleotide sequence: TGTGCCAGTAGTATAGGGAAGGGGATTGGCTACACCTTC.